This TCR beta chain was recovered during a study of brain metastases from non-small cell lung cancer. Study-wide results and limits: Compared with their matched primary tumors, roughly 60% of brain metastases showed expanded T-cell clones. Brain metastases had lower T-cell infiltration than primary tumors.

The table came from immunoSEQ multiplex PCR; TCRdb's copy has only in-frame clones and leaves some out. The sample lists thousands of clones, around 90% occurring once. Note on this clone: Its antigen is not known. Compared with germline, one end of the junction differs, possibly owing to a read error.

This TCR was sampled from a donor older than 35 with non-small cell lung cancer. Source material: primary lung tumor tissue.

The CDR3 nucleotides are TGTGCCAGCTCACCTAAGGGACACATTAGCAATCAGTCCCAGCATTTT. This encodes CASSPKGHISNQSQHF. This chain connects TRBV18 to TRBJ1-5; possibly TRBD1 for D (6 bases). The CDR3 runs 16 residues. Germline loops: CDR1 KGHSH, CDR2 LQKENI.